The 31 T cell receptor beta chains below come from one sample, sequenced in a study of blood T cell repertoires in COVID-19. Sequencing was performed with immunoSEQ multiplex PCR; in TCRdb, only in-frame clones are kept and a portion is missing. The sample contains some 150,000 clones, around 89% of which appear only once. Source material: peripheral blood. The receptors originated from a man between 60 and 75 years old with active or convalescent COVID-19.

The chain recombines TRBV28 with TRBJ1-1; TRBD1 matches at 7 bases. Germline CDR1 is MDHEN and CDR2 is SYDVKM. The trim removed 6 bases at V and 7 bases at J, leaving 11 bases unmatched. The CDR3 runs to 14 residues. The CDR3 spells CASSPPRDRIEAFF. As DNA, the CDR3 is TGTGCCAGCAGCCCCCCTCGGGACAGAATTGAAGCTTTCTTT.

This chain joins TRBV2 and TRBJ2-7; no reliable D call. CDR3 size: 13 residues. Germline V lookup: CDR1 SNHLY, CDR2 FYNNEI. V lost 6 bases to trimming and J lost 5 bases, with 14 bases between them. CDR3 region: CASRGDFANEQYF. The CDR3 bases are TGTGCCAGCAGGGGTGACTTTGCTAACGAGCAGTACTTC.

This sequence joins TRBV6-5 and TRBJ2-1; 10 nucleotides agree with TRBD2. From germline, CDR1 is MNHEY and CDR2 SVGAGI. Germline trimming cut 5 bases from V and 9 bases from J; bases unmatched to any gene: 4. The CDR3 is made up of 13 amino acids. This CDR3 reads CASSITSGIEQFF. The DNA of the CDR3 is TGTGCCAGCAGTATCACTAGCGGGATTGAGCAGTTCTTC.

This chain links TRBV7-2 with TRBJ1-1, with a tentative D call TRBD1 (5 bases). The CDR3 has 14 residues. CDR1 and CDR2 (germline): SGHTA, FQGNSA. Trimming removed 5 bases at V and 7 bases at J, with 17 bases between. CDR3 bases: TGTGCCAGCAGCCTGGGGGGTTTAAGTAATGAAGCTTTCTTT. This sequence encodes CASSLGGLSNEAFF.

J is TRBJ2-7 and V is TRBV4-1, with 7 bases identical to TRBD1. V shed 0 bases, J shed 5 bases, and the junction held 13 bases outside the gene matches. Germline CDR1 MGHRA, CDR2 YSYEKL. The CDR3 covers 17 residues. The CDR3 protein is CASSQDLTPGGPDEQYF. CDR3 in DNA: TGCGCCAGCAGCCAAGATCTGACCCCAGGGGGACCAGACGAGCAGTACTTC.

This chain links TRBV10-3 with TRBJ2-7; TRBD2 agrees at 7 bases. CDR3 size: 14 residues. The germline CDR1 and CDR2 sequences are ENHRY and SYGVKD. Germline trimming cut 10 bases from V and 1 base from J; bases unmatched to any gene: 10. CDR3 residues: CATRLRLASYEQYF. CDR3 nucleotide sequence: TGTGCCACCAGATTGAGACTAGCTTCCTACGAGCAGTACTTC.

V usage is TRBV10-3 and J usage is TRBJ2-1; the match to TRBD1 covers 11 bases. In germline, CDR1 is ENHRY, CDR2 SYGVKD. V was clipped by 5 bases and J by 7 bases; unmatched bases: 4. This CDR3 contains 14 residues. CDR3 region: CAISSGQGDNEQFF. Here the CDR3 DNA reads TGTGCCATCAGTTCGGGACAGGGGGATAATGAGCAGTTCTTC.

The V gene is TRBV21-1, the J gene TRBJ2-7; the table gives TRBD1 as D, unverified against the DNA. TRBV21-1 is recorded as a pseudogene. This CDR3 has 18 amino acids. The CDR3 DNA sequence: TGTGCCAGCAGCAAAGGGGCGAGATCTCCGAACCGCTCCTACGAGCAGTACTTC. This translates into CASSKGARSPNRSYEQYF.

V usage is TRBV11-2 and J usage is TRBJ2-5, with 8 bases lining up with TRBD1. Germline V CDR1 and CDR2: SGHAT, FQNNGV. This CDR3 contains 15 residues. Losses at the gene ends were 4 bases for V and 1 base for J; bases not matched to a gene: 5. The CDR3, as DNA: TGTGCCAGCAGCTCCGGACAGGGAATCCAAGAGACCCAGTACTTC. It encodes CASSSGQGIQETQYF.

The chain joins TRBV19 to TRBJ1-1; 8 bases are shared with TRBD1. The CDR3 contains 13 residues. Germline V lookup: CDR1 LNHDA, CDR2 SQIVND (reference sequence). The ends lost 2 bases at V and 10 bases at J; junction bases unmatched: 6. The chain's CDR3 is CASSISDRAVAFF. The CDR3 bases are TGTGCCAGTAGTATATCGGACAGGGCTGTAGCTTTCTTT.

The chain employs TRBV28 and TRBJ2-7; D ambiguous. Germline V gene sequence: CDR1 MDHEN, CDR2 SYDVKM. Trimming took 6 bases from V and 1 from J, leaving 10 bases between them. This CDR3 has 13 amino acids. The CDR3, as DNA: TGTGCCAGCAGGCACAGCACATCCTACGAGCAGTACTTC. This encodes CASRHSTSYEQYF.

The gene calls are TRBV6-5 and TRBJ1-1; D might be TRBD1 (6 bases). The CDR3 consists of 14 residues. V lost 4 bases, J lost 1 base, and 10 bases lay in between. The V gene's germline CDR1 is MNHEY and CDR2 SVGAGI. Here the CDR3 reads CASSFRTENTEAFF. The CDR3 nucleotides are TGTGCCAGCAGTTTCCGGACAGAGAACACTGAAGCTTTCTTT.

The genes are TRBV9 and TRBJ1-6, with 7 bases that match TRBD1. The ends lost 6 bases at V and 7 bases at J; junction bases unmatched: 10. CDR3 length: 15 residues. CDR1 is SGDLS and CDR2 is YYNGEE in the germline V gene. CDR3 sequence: CASNPGGTENSPLHF. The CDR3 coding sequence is TGTGCCAGCAATCCCGGCGGGACAGAAAATTCACCCCTCCACTTT.

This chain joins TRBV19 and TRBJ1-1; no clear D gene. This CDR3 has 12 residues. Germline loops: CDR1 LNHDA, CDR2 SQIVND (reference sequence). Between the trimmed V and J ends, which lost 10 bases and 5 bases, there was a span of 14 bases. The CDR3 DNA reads TGTGCCACTAATGGACGGGGAACTGAAGCTTTCTTT. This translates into CATNGRGTEAFF. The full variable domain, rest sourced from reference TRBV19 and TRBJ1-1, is DGGITQSPKYLFRKEGQNVTLSCEQNLNHDAMYWYRQDPGQGLRLIYYSQIVNDFQKGDIAEGYSVSREKKESFPLTVTSAQKNPTAFYLCATNGRGTEAFFGQGTRLTVV.

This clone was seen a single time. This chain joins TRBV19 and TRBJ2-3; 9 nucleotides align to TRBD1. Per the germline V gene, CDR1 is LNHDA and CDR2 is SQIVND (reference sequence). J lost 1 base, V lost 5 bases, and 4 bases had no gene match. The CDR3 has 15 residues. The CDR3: CASSRRTGGTDTQYF. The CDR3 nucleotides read TGTGCCAGTAGTCGGAGGACAGGGGGCACAGATACGCAGTATTTT.

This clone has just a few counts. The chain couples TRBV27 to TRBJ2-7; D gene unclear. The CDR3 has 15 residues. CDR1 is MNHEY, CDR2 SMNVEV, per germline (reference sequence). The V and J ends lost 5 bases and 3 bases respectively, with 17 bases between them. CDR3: CASSPTASGGYEQYF. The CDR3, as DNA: TGTGCCAGCAGTCCTACGGCGTCAGGTGGCTACGAGCAGTACTTC.

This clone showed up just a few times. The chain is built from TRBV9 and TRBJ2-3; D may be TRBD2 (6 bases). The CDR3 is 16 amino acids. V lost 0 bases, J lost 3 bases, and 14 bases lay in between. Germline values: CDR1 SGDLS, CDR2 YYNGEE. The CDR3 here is CASSVAGGSGTDTQYF. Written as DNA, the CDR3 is TGTGCCAGCAGCGTAGCTGGGGGGTCTGGAACAGATACGCAGTATTTT.

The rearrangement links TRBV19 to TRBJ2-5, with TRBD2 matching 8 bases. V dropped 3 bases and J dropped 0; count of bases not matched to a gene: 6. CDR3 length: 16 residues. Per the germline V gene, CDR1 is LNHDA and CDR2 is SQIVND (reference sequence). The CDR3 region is CASSILKRGNQETQYF. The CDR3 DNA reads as TGTGCCAGTAGTATTCTTAAGCGGGGGAACCAAGAGACCCAGTACTTC.

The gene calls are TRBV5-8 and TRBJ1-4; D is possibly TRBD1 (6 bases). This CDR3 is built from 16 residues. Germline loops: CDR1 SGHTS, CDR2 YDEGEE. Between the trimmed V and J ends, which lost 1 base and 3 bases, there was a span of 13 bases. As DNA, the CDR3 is TGTGCCAGCAGCTTGCAGGTGGGGGCAGCTAATGAAAAACTGTTTTTT. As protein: CASSLQVGAANEKLFF.

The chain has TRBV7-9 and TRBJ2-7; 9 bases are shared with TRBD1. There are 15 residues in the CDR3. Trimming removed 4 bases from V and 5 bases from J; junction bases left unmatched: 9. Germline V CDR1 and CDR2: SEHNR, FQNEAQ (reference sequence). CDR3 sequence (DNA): TGTGCCAGCAGCTCCCCCGGGACAGGGTCCCACGAGCAGTACTTC. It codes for CASSSPGTGSHEQYF.

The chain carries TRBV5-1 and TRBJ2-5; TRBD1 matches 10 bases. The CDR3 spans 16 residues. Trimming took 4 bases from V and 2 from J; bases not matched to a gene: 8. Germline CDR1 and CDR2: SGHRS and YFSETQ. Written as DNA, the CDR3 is TGCGCCAGCAGCATGGGGGACAGGGGTTTTCAAGAGACCCAGTACTTC. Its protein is CASSMGDRGFQETQYF.

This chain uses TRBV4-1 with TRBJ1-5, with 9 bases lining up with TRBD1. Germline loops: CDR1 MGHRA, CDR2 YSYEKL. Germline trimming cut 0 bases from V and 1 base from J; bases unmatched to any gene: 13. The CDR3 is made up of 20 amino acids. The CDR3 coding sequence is TGCGCCAGCAGCCAAGAGGGAGGGACAGGGTGGGAATTGAGCAATCAGCCCCAGCATTTT. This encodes CASSQEGGTGWELSNQPQHF.

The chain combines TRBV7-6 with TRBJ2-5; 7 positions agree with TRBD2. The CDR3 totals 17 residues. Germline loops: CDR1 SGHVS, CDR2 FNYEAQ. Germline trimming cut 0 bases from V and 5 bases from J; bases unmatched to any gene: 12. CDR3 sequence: CASSLAGSGHAQETQYF. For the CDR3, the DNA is TGTGCCAGCAGCTTAGCGGGTAGCGGGCATGCCCAGGAGACCCAGTACTTC.

The CDR3 DNA is TGTGCCAGCTCACGCGCTATAGGGGACACTGAAGCTTTCTTT. It codes for CASSRAIGDTEAFF. The chain is built from TRBV18 and TRBJ1-1, with TRBD1 as a possible D gene (5 bases). With 4 bases removed from V and 3 bases from J, the gap between germline ends came to 12 bases. CDR1 is KGHSH, CDR2 LQKENI, per germline. This CDR3 spans 14 amino acids.

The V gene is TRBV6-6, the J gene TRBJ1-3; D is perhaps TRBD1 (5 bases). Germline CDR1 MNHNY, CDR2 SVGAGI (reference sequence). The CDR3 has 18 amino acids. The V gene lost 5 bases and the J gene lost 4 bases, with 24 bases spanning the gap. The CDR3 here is CASSPDGVNNGGGNTIYF. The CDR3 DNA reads TGTGCCAGCAGTCCCGACGGCGTTAACAACGGGGGAGGAAACACCATATATTTT.

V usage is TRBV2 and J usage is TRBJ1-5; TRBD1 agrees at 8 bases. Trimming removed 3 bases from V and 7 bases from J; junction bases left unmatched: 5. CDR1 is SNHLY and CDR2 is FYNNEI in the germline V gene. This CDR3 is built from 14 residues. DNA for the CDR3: TGTGCCAGCAGTGATGGCAGGGGGCACCAGCCCCAGCATTTT. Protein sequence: CASSDGRGHQPQHF.

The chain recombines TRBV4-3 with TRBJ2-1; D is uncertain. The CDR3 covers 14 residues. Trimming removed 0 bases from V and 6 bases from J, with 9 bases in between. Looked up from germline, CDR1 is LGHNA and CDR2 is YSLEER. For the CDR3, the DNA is TGCGCCAGCAGCCAAGATCAACTCTCCAATGAGCAGTTCTTC. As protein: CASSQDQLSNEQFF.

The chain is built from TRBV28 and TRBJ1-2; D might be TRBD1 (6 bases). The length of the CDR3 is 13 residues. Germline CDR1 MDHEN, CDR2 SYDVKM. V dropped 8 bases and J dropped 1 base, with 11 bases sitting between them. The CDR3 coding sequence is TGTGCCAGCCAGGGGTTCTATAACTATGGCTACACCTTC. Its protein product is CASQGFYNYGYTF.

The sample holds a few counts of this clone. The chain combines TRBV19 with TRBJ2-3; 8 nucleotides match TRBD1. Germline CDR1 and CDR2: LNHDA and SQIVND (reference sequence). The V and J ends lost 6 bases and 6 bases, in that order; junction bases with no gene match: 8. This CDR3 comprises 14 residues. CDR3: CASRNRQGKDTQYF. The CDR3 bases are TGTGCCAGTAGGAATAGACAGGGGAAGGATACGCAGTATTTT. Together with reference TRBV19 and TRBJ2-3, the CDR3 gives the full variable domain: DGGITQSPKYLFRKEGQNVTLSCEQNLNHDAMYWYRQDPGQGLRLIYYSQIVNDFQKGDIAEGYSVSREKKESFPLTVTSAQKNPTAFYLCASRNRQGKDTQYFGPGTRLTVL.

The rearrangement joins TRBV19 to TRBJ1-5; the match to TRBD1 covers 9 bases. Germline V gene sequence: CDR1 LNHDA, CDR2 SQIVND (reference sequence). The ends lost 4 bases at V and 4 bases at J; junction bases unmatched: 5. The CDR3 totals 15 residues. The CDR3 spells CASSKGQGANQPQHF. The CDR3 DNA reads TGTGCCAGTAGTAAGGGACAGGGCGCGAATCAGCCCCAGCATTTT.

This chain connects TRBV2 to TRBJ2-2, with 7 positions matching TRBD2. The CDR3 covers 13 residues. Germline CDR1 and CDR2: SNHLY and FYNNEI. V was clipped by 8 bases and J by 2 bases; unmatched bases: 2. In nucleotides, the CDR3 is TGTGCCAGCGGGGGGGATAACACCGGGGAGCTGTTTTTT. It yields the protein CASGGDNTGELFF.